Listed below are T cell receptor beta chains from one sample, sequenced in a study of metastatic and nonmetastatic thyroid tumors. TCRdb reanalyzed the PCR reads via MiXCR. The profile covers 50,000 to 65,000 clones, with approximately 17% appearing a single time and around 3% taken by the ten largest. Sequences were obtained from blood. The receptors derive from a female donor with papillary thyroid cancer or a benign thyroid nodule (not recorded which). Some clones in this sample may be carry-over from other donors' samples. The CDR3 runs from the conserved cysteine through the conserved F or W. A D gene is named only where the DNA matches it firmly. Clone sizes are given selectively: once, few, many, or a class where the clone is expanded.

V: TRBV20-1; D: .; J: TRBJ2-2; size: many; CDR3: CSARDRGYSGELFF; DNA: TGCAGTGCTAGAGATCGGGGTTATTCGGGGGAGCTGTTTTTT
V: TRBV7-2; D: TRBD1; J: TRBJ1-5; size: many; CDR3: CASRADGTGHSLGSNQPQHF; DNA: TGTGCCAGCAGGGCGGACGGGACAGGGCATTCTTTGGGAAGCAATCAGCCCCAGCATTTT
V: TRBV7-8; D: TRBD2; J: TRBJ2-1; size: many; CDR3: CASSLERGLAGVLEQFF; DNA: TGTGCCAGCAGCTTAGAACGGGGACTAGCGGGAGTTTTGGAGCAGTTCTTC
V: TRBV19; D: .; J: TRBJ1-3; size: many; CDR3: CASQTGVTSGNTIYF; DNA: TGTGCCAGCCAGACAGGCGTCACTTCTGGAAACACCATATATTTT
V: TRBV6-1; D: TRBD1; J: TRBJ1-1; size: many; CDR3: CASNRGTANTEAFF; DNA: TGTGCCAGCAATAGGGGGACAGCCAACACTGAAGCTTTCTTT
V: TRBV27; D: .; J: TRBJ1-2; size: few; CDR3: CASSLIFVRVDNYVYTF; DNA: TGTGCCAGCAGTTTAATATTTGTCAGGGTGGATAACTATGTCTACACCTTC
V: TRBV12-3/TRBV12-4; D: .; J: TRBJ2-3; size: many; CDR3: CASTRTGADTQYF; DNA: TGTGCCAGCACCCGGACGGGGGCAGATACGCAGTATTTT
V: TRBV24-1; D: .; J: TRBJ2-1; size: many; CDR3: CATSDQVGEQFF; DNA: TGTGCCACCAGTGATCAGGTGGGTGAGCAGTTCTTC
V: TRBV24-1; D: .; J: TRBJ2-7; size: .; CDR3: CATSDHRDYEQYF; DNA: TGTGCCACCAGTGATCACAGGGACTACGAGCAGTACTTC
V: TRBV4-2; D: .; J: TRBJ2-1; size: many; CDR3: CASSQIFSPAPEQFF; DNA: TGTGCCAGCAGCCAAATTTTTAGCCCGGCTCCTGAGCAGTTCTTC
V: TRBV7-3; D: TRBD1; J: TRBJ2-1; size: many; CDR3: CASSLGQGHNEQFF; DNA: TGTGCCAGCAGCCTAGGACAGGGGCACAATGAGCAGTTCTTC
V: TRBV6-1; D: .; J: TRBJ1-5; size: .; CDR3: CASSQGYQPQHF; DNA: TGTGCCAGCAGTCAAGGTTATCAGCCCCAGCATTTT
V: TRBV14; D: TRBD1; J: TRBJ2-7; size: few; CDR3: CASSHNLRTGGNNAGAIYEQYF; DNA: TGTGCCAGCAGCCACAACCTTAGGACAGGGGGCAACAATGCGGGGGCCATCTACGAGCAGTACTTC
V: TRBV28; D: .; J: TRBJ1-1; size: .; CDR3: CATFLMNTGAFF; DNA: TGTGCCACATTTCTTATGAACACTGGAGCTTTCTTT
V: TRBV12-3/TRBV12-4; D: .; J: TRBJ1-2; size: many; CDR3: CASSKQGAGDYGYTF; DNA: TGTGCCAGCAGTAAACAGGGCGCAGGGGACTATGGCTACACCTTC
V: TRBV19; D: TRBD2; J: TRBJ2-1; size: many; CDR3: CASNLAGGYNEQFF; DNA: TGTGCCAGCAATCTAGCGGGGGGTTACAATGAGCAGTTCTTC
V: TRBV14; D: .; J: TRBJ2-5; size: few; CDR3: CASSQEPGPPGETQYF; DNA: TGTGCCAGCAGCCAAGAGCCGGGCCCACCGGGAGAGACCCAGTACTTC
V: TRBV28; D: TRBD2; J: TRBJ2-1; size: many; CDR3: CASSVLAGEFYNEQFF; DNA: TGTGCCAGCAGTGTCTTAGCGGGAGAGTTCTACAATGAGCAGTTCTTC
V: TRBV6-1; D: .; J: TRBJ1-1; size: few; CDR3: CASRTAQKTTNTEAFF; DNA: TGTGCCAGCAGGACCGCACAGAAGACAACGAACACTGAAGCTTTCTTT
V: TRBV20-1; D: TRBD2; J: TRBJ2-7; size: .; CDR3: CSAGCLAGF; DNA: TGCAGTGCTGGGTGTCTAGCGGGCTTC
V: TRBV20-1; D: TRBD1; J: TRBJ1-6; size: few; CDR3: CSAIAQYSGGSNSPLHF; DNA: TGCAGTGCTATCGCCCAGTACTCAGGGGGCAGTAATTCACCCCTCCACTTT
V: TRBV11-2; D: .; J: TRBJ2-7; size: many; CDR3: CASSLDPRGFGEQYF; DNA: TGTGCCAGCAGCTTAGATCCTAGGGGGTTTGGGGAGCAGTACTTC
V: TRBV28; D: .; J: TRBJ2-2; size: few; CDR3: CASLTGVTGELFF; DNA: TGTGCCAGCCTCACGGGAGTGACCGGGGAGCTGTTTTTT
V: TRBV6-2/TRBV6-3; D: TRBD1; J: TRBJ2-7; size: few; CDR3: CASSYRDRDYEQYF; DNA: TGTGCCAGCAGTTACCGGGACAGGGACTACGAGCAGTACTTC
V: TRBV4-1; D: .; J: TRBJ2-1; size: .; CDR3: CASSPSSSSPWGNEQFF; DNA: TGCGCCAGCAGCCCCTCAAGTAGTTCCCCCTGGGGCAATGAGCAGTTCTTC
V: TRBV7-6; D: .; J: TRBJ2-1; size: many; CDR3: CASSLVVQVPYNEQFF; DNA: TGTGCCAGCAGCTTAGTAGTCCAGGTACCCTACAATGAGCAGTTCTTC
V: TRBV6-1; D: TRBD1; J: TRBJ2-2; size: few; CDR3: CASSPQGFRNTGELFF; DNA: TGTGCCAGCAGCCCACAGGGGTTTAGGAACACCGGTGAGCTGTTTTTT
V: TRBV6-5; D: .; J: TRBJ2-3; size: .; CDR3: CASSYRPGSTDTQYF; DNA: TGTGCCAGCAGTTACAGGCCAGGGAGCACAGATACGCAGTATTTT
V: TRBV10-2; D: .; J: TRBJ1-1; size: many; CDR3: CASSDGAPGEAFF; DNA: TGCGCCAGCAGTGACGGAGCCCCCGGTGAAGCTTTCTTT
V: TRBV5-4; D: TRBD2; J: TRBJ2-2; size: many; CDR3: CASSYGEERLAVTVGELFF; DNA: TGTGCCAGCAGCTACGGCGAGGAACGACTAGCGGTAACGGTCGGGGAGCTGTTTTTT
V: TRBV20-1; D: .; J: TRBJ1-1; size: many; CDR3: CSARRFGVGLDTEAFF; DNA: TGCAGTGCTAGGCGGTTTGGGGTGGGCCTTGACACTGAAGCTTTCTTT
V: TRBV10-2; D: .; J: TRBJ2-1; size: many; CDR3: CASQGSYNEQFF; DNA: TGCGCCAGTCAAGGCAGCTACAATGAGCAGTTCTTC
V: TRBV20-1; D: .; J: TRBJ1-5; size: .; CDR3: CSARTRTVNQPQHF; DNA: TGCAGTGCTAGAACCCGGACAGTCAATCAGCCCCAGCATTTT
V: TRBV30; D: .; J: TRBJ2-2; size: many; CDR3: CAWSVLVEDTGELFF; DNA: TGTGCCTGGAGTGTACTGGTGGAGGACACCGGGGAGCTGTTTTTT
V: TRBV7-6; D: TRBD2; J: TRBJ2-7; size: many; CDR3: CASSQPGTRVSNEQYF; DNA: TGTGCCAGCAGCCAACCAGGGACTAGGGTCTCCAACGAGCAGTACTTC
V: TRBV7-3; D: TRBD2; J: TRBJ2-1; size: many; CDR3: CASSRYSGRADEQFF; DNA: TGTGCCAGCAGCAGATATAGCGGGAGGGCCGATGAGCAGTTCTTC
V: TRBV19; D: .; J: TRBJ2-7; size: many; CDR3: CASSRVGDEQYF; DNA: TGTGCCAGTAGTAGGGTGGGTGACGAGCAGTACTTC
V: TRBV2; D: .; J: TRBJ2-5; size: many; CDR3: CASSTQQYQETQYF; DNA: TGTGCCAGCAGTACACAGCAGTACCAAGAGACCCAGTACTTC
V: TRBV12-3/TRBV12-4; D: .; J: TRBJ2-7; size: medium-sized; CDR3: CASSRRDRFSSYEQYF; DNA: TGTGCCAGCAGCCGCCGGGACCGTTTCAGCTCCTACGAGCAGTACTTC
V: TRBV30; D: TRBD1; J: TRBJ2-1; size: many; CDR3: CAWARGQGINEQFF; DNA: TGTGCCTGGGCTAGGGGACAGGGGATCAATGAGCAGTTCTTC
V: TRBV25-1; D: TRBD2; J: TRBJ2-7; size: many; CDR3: CASSDPSGRIHEQYF; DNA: TGTGCCAGCAGTGACCCTAGCGGGAGGATCCACGAGCAGTACTTC
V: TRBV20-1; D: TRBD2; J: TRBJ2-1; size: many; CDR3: CSARESGSSYNEQFF; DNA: TGCAGTGCTAGAGAAAGCGGGAGCTCCTACAATGAGCAGTTCTTC
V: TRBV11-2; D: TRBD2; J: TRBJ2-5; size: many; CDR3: CASSLVTSGSRETQYF; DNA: TGTGCCAGCAGCTTAGTTACTAGCGGATCAAGGGAGACCCAGTACTTC
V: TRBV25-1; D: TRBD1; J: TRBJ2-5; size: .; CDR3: CASSGSAGTGRLRTIILETQYF; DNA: TGTGCCAGCAGTGGTTCCGCCGGGACAGGGCGTTTGAGGACTATCATCCTGGAGACCCAGTACTTC
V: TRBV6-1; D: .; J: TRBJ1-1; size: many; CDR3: CASSENSGWGFF; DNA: TGTGCCAGCAGTGAAAACAGTGGCTGGGGCTTCTTT
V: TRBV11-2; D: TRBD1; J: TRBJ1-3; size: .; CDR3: CASSSFPGQVNAIYF; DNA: TGTGCCAGCAGCAGCTTTCCGGGACAGGTGAACGCCATATATTTT
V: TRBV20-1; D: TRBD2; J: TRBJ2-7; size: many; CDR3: CSATSGGDSYEQYF; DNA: TGCAGTGCTACTAGCGGAGGGGACTCCTACGAGCAGTACTTC
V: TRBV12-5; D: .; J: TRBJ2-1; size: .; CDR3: CASGLAPGWEQFF; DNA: TGTGCTAGTGGTTTGGCCCCCGGGTGGGAGCAGTTCTTC
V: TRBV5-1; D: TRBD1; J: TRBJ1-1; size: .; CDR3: CASSLAGGQYTEAFF; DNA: TGCGCCAGCAGCTTGGCAGGGGGCCAGTACACTGAAGCTTTCTTT
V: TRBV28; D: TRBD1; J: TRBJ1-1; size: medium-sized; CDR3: CASSPSGDRGFVTEAFF; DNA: TGTGCCAGCAGTCCGTCTGGGGACAGGGGGTTTGTCACTGAAGCTTTCTTT
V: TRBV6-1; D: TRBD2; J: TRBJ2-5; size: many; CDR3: CASSGGLASETQYF; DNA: TGTGCCAGCAGTGGGGGACTAGCTTCGGAGACCCAGTACTTC
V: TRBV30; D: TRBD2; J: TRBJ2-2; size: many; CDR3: CARSRASGSLRTGELFF; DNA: TGTGCCCGGAGTAGGGCTAGCGGGAGTCTCAGAACCGGGGAGCTGTTTTTT
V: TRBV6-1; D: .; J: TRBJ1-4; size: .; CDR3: CASSEWYEKLFF; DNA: TGTGCCAGCAGTGAATGGTATGAAAAACTGTTTTTT
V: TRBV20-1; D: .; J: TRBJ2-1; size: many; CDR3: CSARVVTRGNEQFF; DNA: TGCAGTGCTAGAGTCGTGACTAGGGGGAATGAGCAGTTCTTC
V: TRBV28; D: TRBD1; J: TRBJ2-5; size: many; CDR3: CASSIGAGGKETQYF; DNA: TGTGCCAGCAGTATAGGGGCAGGGGGTAAAGAGACCCAGTACTTC
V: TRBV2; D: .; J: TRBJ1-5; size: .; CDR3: CASSYRWAQPQHF; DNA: TGTGCCAGCAGTTACCGGTGGGCTCAGCCCCAGCATTTT
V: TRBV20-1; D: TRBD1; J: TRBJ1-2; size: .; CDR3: CSARVQGEYYGYTF; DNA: TGCAGTGCTAGAGTTCAGGGGGAGTACTATGGCTACACCTTC